This T cell receptor beta chain was observed in a study of Ad26.COV2.S vaccination and SARS-CoV-2 variants (dated by TCRdb to the early 2020s). With regard to the full study: Vaccine-arm donors were drawn from COV1001, a multicentre, randomized, double-blind, placebo-controlled phase I-IIa trial of Ad26.COV2.S in healthy adults. Ad26.COV2.S was administered intramuscularly at 5 x 10^10 or 1 x 10^11 viral particles, either as a single shot or as two shots given 56 days apart. TCRbeta repertoire sequencing was used to assess the specificity and breadth of SARS-CoV-2-reactive T cell receptors after Ad26.COV2.S vaccination. The TCR-sequenced set comprised about 32 samples: some 20 Ad26.COV2.S vaccine recipients, 5 placebo recipients and 8 SARS-CoV-2 convalescent individuals. Trial participants were randomized into five groups of five, in which low-dose or high-dose Ad26.COV2.S was given once or twice, or placebo was given on both occasions. Investigators remained blinded to trial group allocation during experiments and outcome assessment. Summary of the overall study and its limitations: Vaccine and placebo recipients had similar non-spike TCR breadth, a finding consistent with the vaccine containing only spike. According to the authors, total T cell responses may have been underestimated by the TCR breadth and depth analyses. Spike-specific TCR breadth was higher in Ad26.COV2.S recipients than in placebo recipients (P = 0.0014). The study was not powered for comparison of responses between vaccine doses or regimens. Substantial breadth of spike-specific CD8+ and CD4+ T cell responses was reported after vaccination.

In the case of this clone: Its antigen is still unknown. Within one base of it there is no much larger clone, and no base qualities were kept.

TCRbeta CDR3 regions were sequenced with the immunoSEQ Assay. After extraction, genomic DNA underwent amplification by bias-controlled multiplex PCR, followed by high-throughput sequencing. Under the source paper's analysis protocol: To quantify the absolute abundance of every unique TCRbeta CDR3 region, sequences were collapsed and filtered. Usable DNA was measured by amplifying reference genes present in all nucleated cells, and TCRbeta template counts were normalized to that usable DNA to estimate T cell fraction. Repertoire TCRs were annotated as SARS-CoV-2-specific when V gene, CDR3 amino acid sequence and J gene were exactly matched to a known reactive TCR set. The reference SARS-CoV-2 TCR set was obtained from MIRA and was filtered for enrichment in COVID-19-positive ImmuneCODE repertoires, whereby public or cross-reactive TCRs were removed. Using the MIRA antigens, annotated TCRs were further analysed by specific ORF or by position within an ORF. Breadth was defined as annotated unique rearrangements over total unique productive rearrangements; depth was the summed frequency of those rearrangements. Two-sided Wilcoxon rank-sum tests were applied when comparing TCR breadth between groups. TCRdb mirrors the immuneACCESS table, restricted to in-frame sequences. Some clones are absent from its copies; in checked studies, under half trace to an unresolved V gene, and the reason for the others is unknown. The D gene and trimming were derived from the DNA, and the V and J assignments and clone size from that table. The sample contains 350,000 to 500,000 clones, 89% of them found a single time. The ten largest make up over 2% of the sample.

The label giving this sample's treatment or condition can be read as: 19 received Ad26.COV2.S at low or high dose, single or two shots; about 5 received placebo; per-sample allocation not given. Repertoires of vaccine and placebo recipients were sequenced from samples collected on day 63 after the first injection. Cohort 1b enrolled some 25 adults aged 18-55 years at a single site in Boston, USA, between 29 July and 7 August 2020. Ad26.COV2.S was a replication-incompetent adenovirus type 26 vector that expressed a prefusion-stabilized SARS-CoV-2 spike protein derived from the original Wuhan strain. Sequences SGHRS (CDR1) and YFSETQ (CDR2) are obtained from the germline V gene. The CDR3, cysteine through phenylalanine, is 15 amino acids long. Of all the DNA, just the CDR3 is kept, 45 bases in frame from base 1. The junction shows trimming of 4 bases on V and 2 bases on J, and the gene matches do not reach 6 bases of it.

The TCR was taken from a person aged 18-60 years who received the Ad26.COV2.S COVID-19 vaccine or a placebo. The rearranged chain carries TRBV5-1 and TRBJ1-2; TRBD1 aligns with 9 central bases. The sequencing here drew on peripheral blood, taken in a trial of Ad26.COV2.S vaccine versus placebo. The CDR3 has the sequence CASSRRTGENYGYTF. The nucleotide sequence reads TGCGCCAGCAGCCGCCGGACAGGGGAAAACTATGGCTACACCTTC.